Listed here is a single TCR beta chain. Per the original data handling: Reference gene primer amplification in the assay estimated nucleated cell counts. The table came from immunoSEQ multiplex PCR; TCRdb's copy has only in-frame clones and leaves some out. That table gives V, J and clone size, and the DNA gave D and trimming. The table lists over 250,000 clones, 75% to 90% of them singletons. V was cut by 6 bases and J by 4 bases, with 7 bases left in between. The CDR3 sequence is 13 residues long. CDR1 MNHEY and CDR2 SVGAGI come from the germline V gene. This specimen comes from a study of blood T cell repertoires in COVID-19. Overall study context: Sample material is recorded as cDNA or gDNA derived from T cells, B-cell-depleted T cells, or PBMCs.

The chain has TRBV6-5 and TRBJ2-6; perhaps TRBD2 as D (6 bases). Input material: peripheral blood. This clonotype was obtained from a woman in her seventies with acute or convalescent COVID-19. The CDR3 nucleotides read TGTGCCAGCAGACGGGAGGGGGCCAACGTCCTGACTTTC. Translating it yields CASRREGANVLTF.